This T cell receptor beta chain originates from a study of cytomegalovirus exposure and HLA in healthy donors. Whole-study context: An early release of data contained 80 million to 85 million unique TCRs, which came from HLA-typed donors.

Worth noting for this clone: Its specificity is not known.

V lost 10 bases and J lost 4; bases outside the gene matches: 12. Germline CDR1 and CDR2: MNHEY and SVGAGI. The CDR3 is 15 amino acids. This PCR relied on a set of 60 Vbeta primers and 13 Jbeta primers. The protocol was immunoSEQ multiplex PCR, while the TCRdb copy is restricted to in-frame clones and leaves out a portion. In total, the table holds tens of thousands of clones. Findings and caveats of the study: The study flagged approximately 180 TCR beta chains as cytomegalovirus-associated. A classifier reportedly called cytomegalovirus status with high sensitivity and specificity. V- and J-gene trimming of TCR beta was linked (in a later analysis) to a missense DCLRE1C variant.

The material sequenced was PBMCs. The sequence came from a man aged 18 to 29 in good health and CMV-seropositive. The V call is TRBV6-5, the J call TRBJ2-7, with TRBD2 matching 11 bases. CDR3 residues: CATEGLAGGRYEQYF. CDR3 bases: TGTGCCACCGAGGGGCTAGCGGGGGGTCGGTACGAGCAGTACTTC.